These T cell receptor beta chains were read from a single sample in a study of glioma-infiltrating T cells after dendritic cell vaccination. TCRdb's table, derived via immunoSEQ multiplex PCR, lists solely in-frame clones and lacks some. This table has roughly 85,000 clones, around 84% appearing once. The source material was blood, sampled after dendritic cell vaccination. The origin of the receptors is a human donor with glioblastoma. Each CDR3 is given with its conserved first and last residue. D genes are given only for firm matches. Clone size, where shown, is once, few, many, or a class for clones that have expanded.

clone_size d_call j_call v_call cdr3_aa cdr3_nt
- - TRBJ2-7 TRBV7-2 CASSLKPSYEQYF TGTGCCAGCAGCTTAAAGCCCTCCTACGAGCAGTACTTC
- TRBD1 TRBJ1-3 TRBV5-4 CASSLGQGRNTIYF TGTGCCAGCAGCTTGGGACAGGGACGAAACACCATATATTTT
- - TRBJ2-1 TRBV27 CASSPDGIPYNEQFF TGTGCCAGCAGCCCGGACGGGATTCCCTACAATGAGCAGTTCTTC
- - TRBJ1-3 TRBV7-9 CASSLGVVGAYGNTIYF TGTGCCAGCAGCTTAGGAGTCGTTGGGGCTTACGGAAACACCATATATTTT
once - TRBJ1-1 TRBV4-1 CASSLSGQWNTEAFF TGCGCCAGCAGCCTCAGCGGACAGTGGAACACTGAAGCTTTCTTT
- TRBD1 TRBJ1-2 TRBV5-5 CASRPGQGASLNYGYTF TGTGCCAGCAGACCCGGACAGGGGGCCTCTTTAAACTATGGCTACACCTTC
- TRBD2 TRBJ2-1 TRBV11-2 CASSWSGGPNNEQFF TGTGCCAGCAGCTGGAGCGGGGGACCTAACAATGAGCAGTTCTTC
- TRBD1 TRBJ1-5 TRBV30 CAWSGTGGNQPQHF TGTGCCTGGAGCGGGACAGGGGGCAATCAGCCCCAGCATTTT
- TRBD2 TRBJ2-3 TRBV30 CAWSTGAGGSTDTQYF TGTGCCTGGAGTACCGGGGCGGGAGGAAGCACAGATACGCAGTATTTT
once TRBD1 TRBJ1-5 TRBV6-1 CASSENRARDRAIRPQHF TGTGCCAGCAGTGAAAATCGGGCAAGGGACAGGGCAATCAGGCCCCAGCATTTT
- - TRBJ1-2 TRBV2 CASTLGGPLFF TGTGCCAGCACTCTGGGGGGACCACTCTTCTTC
- TRBD2 TRBJ2-1 TRBV7-3 CASSLAGVHNEQFF TGTGCCAGCAGTTTAGCGGGAGTCCACAATGAGCAGTTCTTC
- TRBD1 TRBJ1-5 TRBV27 CASRSQGLWNQPQHF TGTGCCAGCAGATCACAGGGGCTATGGAATCAGCCCCAGCATTTT
many - TRBJ1-4 TRBV5-8 CASSPGAGSEKLFF TGTGCCAGCAGCCCCGGGGCGGGATCGGAAAAACTGTTTTTT
- TRBD1 TRBJ2-7 TRBV10-3 CAISESNGTGGGYEQYF TGTGCCATCAGTGAGTCGAACGGGACAGGGGGCGGCTACGAGCAGTACTTC
- - TRBJ2-5 TRBV30 CAWSPPEPRETQYF TGTGCCTGGAGTCCGCCGGAGCCCCGGGAGACCCAGTACTTC
- - TRBJ2-4 TRBV7-2 CASSLVKEDIQYF TGTGCCAGCAGCTTAGTAAAGGAGGACATTCAGTACTTC
- - TRBJ1-2 TRBV7-8 CASSLGAQGYGYTF TGTGCCAGCAGCTTGGGGGCGCAGGGCTATGGCTACACCTTC
- - TRBJ1-5 TRBV18 CASSVQQGSGQPQHF TGTGCCAGCTCAGTCCAACAGGGCTCGGGCCAGCCCCAGCATTTT
- - TRBJ2-7 TRBV6-5 CASSYSWGPYEQYF TGTGCCAGCAGTTACTCGTGGGGCCCCTACGAGCAGTACTTC
once TRBD1 TRBJ1-5 TRBV27 CASSLQGANQPQHF TGTGCCAGCAGTTTGCAGGGGGCGAATCAGCCCCAGCATTTT
- TRBD2 TRBJ2-1 TRBV5-1 CASSLGLAANNEQFF TGCGCCAGCAGCTTGGGCCTAGCGGCTAACAATGAGCAGTTCTTC
- TRBD2 TRBJ2-1 TRBV6-5 CASSYLAGGDNEQFF TGTGCCAGCAGTTACCTAGCGGGAGGGGACAATGAGCAGTTCTTC
- TRBD1 TRBJ2-6 TRBV4-2 CASSQEGQRPSGANVLTF TGTGCCAGCAGCCAAGAGGGACAGCGACCCTCTGGGGCCAACGTCCTGACTTTC
- TRBD1 TRBJ1-1 TRBV5-1 CASSIYGQGNTEAFF TGCGCCAGCAGCATCTACGGACAGGGAAACACTGAAGCTTTCTTT
once TRBD1 TRBJ2-7 TRBV5-3 CARSLSPLTGDTYEQYF TGTGCCAGAAGCTTAAGTCCCCTGACAGGGGACACCTACGAGCAGTACTTC
- - TRBJ1-4 TRBV28 CASKSPKAEKLFF TGTGCCAGCAAAAGTCCTAAAGCCGAAAAACTGTTTTTT
- TRBD1 TRBJ1-2 TRBV29-1 CSVVRPLGQNYGYTF TGCAGCGTTGTGAGGCCACTGGGACAGAACTATGGCTACACCTTC
- - TRBJ1-5 TRBV4-3 CASSQVLYSNQPQHF TGCGCCAGCAGCCAAGTTCTATATAGCAATCAGCCCCAGCATTTT
few - TRBJ2-3 TRBV4-1 CASSQEGGAGVASTDTQYF TGCGCCAGCAGCCAAGAAGGGGGGGCGGGAGTAGCGAGCACAGATACGCAGTATTTT
once - TRBJ1-1 TRBV5-1 CASSLPANEAFF TGCGCCAGCAGCCTTCCAGCGAATGAAGCTTTCTTT
once - TRBJ1-1 TRBV19 CASSIGVNTEAFF TGTGCCAGTAGTATCGGGGTGAACACTGAAGCTTTCTTT
- - TRBJ2-2 TRBV25-1 CASSDIGRENTGELFF TGTGCCAGCAGTGATATAGGCAGGGAGAACACCGGGGAGCTGTTTTTT
- - TRBJ2-1 TRBV15 CATSTIGQAGGPLQYNEQFF TGTGCCACCAGCACCATAGGGCAGGCGGGTGGGCCCCTTCAATACAATGAGCAGTTCTTC
- - TRBJ2-7 TRBV29-1 CSVEDLRGSGDCEQYF TGCAGCGTTGAAGATCTACGGGGAAGTGGAGACTGCGAGCAGTACTTC
- - TRBJ2-7 TRBV12-1 CASSTTRGIGPYEQYF TGTGCCAGCAGTACCACCAGGGGGATCGGACCCTACGAGCAGTACTTC
few TRBD2 TRBJ2-1 TRBV13 CASSLLSGSANEQFF TGTGCCAGCAGCTTACTTAGCGGGAGCGCGAATGAGCAGTTCTTC
- - TRBJ1-1 TRBV30 CAWRRGGITEAFF TGTGCCTGGAGGAGGGGAGGGATCACTGAAGCTTTCTTT
few TRBD1 TRBJ1-1 TRBV4-1 CASSLSPGQGTPGGAFF TGCGCCAGCAGCCTATCACCGGGACAGGGAACCCCCGGAGGAGCTTTCTTT
once TRBD1 TRBJ1-1 TRBV11-1 CASSEDRTEAFF TGTGCCAGCAGCGAGGACAGGACTGAAGCTTTCTTT
- TRBD2 TRBJ2-7 TRBV7-2 CASSSLAGGIYEQYF TGTGCCAGCAGCTCACTAGCGGGGGGTATCTACGAGCAGTACTTC
- TRBD1 TRBJ2-5 TRBV28 CASSDRVSGQETQYF TGTGCCAGCAGTGACAGGGTTTCGGGCCAAGAGACCCAGTACTTC
- TRBD1 TRBJ1-5 TRBV6-6 CASSGQENQPQHF TGTGCCAGCAGTGGACAGGAAAATCAGCCCCAGCATTTT
- - TRBJ1-2 TRBV9 CASSLLDYGYTF TGTGCCAGCAGCTTACTTGACTATGGCTACACCTTC
few - TRBJ2-1 TRBV6-1 CASSAGTHNEQFF TGTGCCAGCAGTGCCGGGACTCACAATGAGCAGTTCTTC
few - TRBJ1-6 TRBV2 CASSDTGRNSPLHF TGTGCCAGCAGTGACACAGGGAGAAATTCACCCCTCCACTTT
few - TRBJ2-7 TRBV2 CASSEFAERYEQYF TGTGCCAGCAGTGAATTCGCGGAGCGCTACGAGCAGTACTTC
- TRBD2 TRBJ2-3 TRBV7-3 CASSQGLAGVSDTQYF TGTGCCAGCAGCCAAGGACTAGCGGGAGTTTCAGATACGCAGTATTTT